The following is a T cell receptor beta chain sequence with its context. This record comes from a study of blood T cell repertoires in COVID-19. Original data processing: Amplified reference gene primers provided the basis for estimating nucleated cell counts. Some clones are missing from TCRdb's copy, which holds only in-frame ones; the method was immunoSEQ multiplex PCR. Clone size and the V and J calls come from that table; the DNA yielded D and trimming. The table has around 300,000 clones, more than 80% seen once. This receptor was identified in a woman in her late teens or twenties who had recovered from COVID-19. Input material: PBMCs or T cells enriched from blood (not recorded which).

CDR3 coding DNA: TGCGCCAGCAGCTGGGCAGGGGCAGGAGAGACCCAGTACTTC. This codes for CASSWAGAGETQYF. The rearrangement links TRBV5-1 to TRBJ2-5; possible D gene TRBD1, 6 bases. V shed 3 bases and J shed 4 bases, with 13 bases lying between them. CDR1 and CDR2 (germline): SGHRS, YFSETQ. CDR3 length: 14 amino acids.